This T cell receptor (beta chain) was profiled in a study of cytomegalovirus exposure and HLA in healthy donors. Trimming took 6 bases from V and 2 from J; bases not matched to a gene: 4. Germline V gene data show CDR1 as LNHDA and CDR2 as SQIVND (reference sequence). This CDR3 is 14 amino acids long. Primers included in the PCR were 60 Vbeta and 13 Jbeta primers. Assay used: immunoSEQ multiplex PCR; TCRdb lists only in-frame clones, some missing. The data contain under 200,000 clones, around 72% of them singletons. This TCR came from a middle-aged woman in good health and CMV-seropositive. This rearrangement joins TRBV19 to TRBJ1-3, with 7 bases lining up with TRBD1. Sequenced input: PBMCs. The CDR3 sequence: CASRETGTGNTIYF. The DNA of the CDR3 is TGTGCCAGTAGAGAGACAGGGACTGGAAACACCATATATTTT.